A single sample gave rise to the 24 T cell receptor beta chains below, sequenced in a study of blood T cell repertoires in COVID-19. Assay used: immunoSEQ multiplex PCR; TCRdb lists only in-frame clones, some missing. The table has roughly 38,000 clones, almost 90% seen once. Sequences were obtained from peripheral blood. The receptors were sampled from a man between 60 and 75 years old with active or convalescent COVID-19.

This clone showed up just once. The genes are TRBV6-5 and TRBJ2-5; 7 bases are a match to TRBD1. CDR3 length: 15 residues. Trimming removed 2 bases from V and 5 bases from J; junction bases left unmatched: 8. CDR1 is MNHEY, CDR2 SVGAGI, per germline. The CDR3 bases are TGTGCCAGCAGTTACAGAGACAGGGTAGGCGAGACCCAGTACTTC. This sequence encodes CASSYRDRVGETQYF.

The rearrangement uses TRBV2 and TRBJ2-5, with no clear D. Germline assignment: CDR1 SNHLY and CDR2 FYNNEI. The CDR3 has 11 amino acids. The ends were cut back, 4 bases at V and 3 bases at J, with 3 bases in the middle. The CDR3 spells CASSAEETQYF. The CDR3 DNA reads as TGTGCCAGCAGTGCGGAAGAGACCCAGTACTTC.

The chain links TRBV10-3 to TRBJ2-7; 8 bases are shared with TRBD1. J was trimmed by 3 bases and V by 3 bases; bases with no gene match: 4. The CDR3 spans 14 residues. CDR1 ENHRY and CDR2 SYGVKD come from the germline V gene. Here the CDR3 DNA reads TGTGCCATCAGTGATACGACAGGGGTCTACGAGCAGTACTTC. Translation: CAISDTTGVYEQYF.

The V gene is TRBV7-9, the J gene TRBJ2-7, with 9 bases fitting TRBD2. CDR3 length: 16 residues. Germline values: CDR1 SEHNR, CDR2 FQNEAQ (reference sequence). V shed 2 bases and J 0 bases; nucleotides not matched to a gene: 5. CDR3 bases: TGTGCCAGCAGCTTAACCCTAGCGGGGAGCTCCTACGAGCAGTACTTC. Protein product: CASSLTLAGSSYEQYF.

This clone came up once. CDR3 sequence: CASSPGFPVDTQYF. CDR3 coding DNA: TGTGCCAGCAGCCCCGGTTTCCCGGTAGATACGCAGTATTTT. The chain carries TRBV6-4 and TRBJ2-3, with D hard to call. Germline CDR1 MRHNA, CDR2 SNTAGT. V was cut by 6 bases and J by 5 bases, with 15 bases left in between. This CDR3 has 14 residues.

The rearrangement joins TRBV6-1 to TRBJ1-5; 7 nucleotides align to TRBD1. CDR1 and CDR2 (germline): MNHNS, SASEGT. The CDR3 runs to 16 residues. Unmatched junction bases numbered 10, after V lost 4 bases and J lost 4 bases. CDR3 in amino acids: CASSVRDRSYNQPQHF. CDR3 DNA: TGTGCCAGCAGTGTCCGGGACAGATCTTATAATCAGCCCCAGCATTTT.

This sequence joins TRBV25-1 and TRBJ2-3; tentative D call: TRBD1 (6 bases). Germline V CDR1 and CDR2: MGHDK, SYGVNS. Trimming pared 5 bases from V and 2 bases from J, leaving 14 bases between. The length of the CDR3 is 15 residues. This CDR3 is CASSPPRGNTDTQYF. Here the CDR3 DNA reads TGTGCCAGCAGTCCCCCCAGGGGCAACACAGATACGCAGTATTTT.

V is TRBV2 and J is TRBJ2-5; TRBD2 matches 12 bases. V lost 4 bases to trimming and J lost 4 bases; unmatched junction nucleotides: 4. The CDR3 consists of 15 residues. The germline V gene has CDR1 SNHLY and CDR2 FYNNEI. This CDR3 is CASSGETSGRETQYF. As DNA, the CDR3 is TGTGCCAGCAGTGGCGAGACTAGCGGGAGAGAGACCCAGTACTTC.

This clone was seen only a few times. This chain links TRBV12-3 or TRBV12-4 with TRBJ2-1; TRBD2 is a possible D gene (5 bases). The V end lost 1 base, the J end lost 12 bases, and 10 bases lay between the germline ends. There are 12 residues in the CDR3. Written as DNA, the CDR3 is TGTGCCAGCAGTTTAGGAGTGGCGGGGCAGTTCTTC. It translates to CASSLGVAGQFF.

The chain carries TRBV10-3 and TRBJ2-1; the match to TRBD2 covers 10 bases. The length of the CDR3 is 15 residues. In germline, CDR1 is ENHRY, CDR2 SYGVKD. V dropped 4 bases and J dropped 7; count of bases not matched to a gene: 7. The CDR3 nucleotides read TGTGCCATCAGTGTAAGCGGGAGGGCGGGGAATGAGCAGTTCTTC. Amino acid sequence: CAISVSGRAGNEQFF.

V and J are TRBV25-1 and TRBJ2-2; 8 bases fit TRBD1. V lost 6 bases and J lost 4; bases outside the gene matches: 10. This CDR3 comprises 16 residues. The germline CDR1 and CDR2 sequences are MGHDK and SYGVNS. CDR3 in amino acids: CASSGGTGLFTGELFF. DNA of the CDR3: TGTGCCAGCAGCGGCGGGACAGGACTATTCACCGGGGAGCTGTTTTTT.

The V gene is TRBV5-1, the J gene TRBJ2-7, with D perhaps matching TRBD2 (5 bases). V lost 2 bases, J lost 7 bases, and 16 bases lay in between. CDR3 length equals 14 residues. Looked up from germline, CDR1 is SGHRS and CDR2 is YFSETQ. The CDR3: CASSLPSTTKEQYF. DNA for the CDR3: TGCGCCAGCAGCTTACCCTCGACTACGAAAGAGCAGTACTTC. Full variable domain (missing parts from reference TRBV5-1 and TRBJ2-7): KAGVTQTPRYLIKTRGQQVTLSCSPISGHRSVSWYQQTPGQGLQFLFEYFSETQRNKGNFPGRFSGRQFSNSRSEMNVSTLELGDSALYLCASSLPSTTKEQYFGPGTRLTVT.

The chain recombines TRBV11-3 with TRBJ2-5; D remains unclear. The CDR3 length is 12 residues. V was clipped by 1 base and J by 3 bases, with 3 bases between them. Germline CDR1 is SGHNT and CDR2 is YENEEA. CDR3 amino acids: CASSLGEETQYF. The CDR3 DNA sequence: TGTGCCAGCAGCTTAGGAGAAGAGACCCAGTACTTC.

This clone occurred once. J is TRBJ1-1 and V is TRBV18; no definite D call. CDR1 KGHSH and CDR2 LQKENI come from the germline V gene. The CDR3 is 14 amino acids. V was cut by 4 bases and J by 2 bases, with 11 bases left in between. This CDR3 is CASSRGRDNTEAFF. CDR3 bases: TGTGCCAGCTCACGCGGACGGGATAACACTGAAGCTTTCTTT.

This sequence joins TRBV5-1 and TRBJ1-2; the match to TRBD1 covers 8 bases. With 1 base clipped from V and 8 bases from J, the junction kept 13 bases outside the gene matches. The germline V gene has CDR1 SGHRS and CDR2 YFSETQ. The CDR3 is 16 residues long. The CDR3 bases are TGCGCCAGCAGCTTGACCCCGGACAGGGTGGTTGAAGGCTACACCTTC. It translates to CASSLTPDRVVEGYTF.

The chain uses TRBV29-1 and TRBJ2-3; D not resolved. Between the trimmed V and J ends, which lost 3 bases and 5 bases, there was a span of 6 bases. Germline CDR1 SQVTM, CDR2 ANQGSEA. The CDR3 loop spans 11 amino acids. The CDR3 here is CSVDPLDTQYF. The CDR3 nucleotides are TGCAGCGTTGATCCACTAGATACGCAGTATTTT.

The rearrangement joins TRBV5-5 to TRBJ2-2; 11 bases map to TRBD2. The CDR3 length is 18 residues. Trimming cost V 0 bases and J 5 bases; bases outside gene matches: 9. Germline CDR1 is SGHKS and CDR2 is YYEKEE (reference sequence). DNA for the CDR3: TGTGCCAGCAGCTTGGGAATAACTAGCGGGAGAGGTACCGGGGAGCTGTTTTTT. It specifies CASSLGITSGRGTGELFF.

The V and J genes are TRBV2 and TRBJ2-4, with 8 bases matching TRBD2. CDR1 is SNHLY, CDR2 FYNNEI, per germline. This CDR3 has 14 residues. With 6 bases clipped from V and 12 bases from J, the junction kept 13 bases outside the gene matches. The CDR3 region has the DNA TGTGCCAGCAGCCCCCCGGTCCTAGCGGGTCCTCAGTACTTC. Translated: CASSPPVLAGPQYF.

The CDR3 protein is CASSEGTGQETQYF. In nucleotides, the CDR3 is TGTGCCAGCAGTGAAGGAACAGGGCAAGAGACCCAGTACTTC. V gene TRBV6-1 combines with J gene TRBJ2-5; possibly TRBD1 for D (6 bases). Germline CDR1 MNHNS, CDR2 SASEGT. V lost 1 base and J 2 bases, leaving 8 bases between the germline ends. The CDR3 loop spans 14 amino acids.

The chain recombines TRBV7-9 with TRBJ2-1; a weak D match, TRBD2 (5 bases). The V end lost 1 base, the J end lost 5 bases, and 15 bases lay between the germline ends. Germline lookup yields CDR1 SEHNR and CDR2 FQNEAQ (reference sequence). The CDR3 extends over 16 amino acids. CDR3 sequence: CASSLGLAITNNEQFF. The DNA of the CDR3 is TGTGCCAGCAGCTTAGGGTTAGCGATTACGAACAATGAGCAGTTCTTC.

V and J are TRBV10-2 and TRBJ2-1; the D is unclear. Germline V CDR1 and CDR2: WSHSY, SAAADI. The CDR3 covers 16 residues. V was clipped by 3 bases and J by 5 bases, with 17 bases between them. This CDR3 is CASSDKMVYRNNEQFF. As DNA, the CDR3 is TGCGCCAGCAGTGATAAGATGGTCTACCGTAACAATGAGCAGTTCTTC.

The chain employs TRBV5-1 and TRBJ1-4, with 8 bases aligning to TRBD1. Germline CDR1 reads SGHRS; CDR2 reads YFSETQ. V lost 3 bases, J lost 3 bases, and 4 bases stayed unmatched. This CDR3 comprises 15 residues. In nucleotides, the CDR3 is TGCGCCAGCAGCTCTATGGACAGGGCTAATGAAAAACTGTTTTTT. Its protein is CASSSMDRANEKLFF.

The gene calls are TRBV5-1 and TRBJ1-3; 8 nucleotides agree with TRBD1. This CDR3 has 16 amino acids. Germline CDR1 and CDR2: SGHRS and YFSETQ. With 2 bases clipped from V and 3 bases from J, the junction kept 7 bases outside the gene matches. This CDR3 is CASSLSGRGLGNTIYF. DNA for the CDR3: TGCGCCAGCAGCTTAAGCGGCAGGGGGCTTGGAAACACCATATATTTT.

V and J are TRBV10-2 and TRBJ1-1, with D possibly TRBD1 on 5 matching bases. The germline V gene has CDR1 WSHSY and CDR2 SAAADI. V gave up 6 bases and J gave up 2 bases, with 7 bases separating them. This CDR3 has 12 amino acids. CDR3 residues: CASSRANTEAFF. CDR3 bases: TGCGCCAGCAGCAGGGCAAACACTGAAGCTTTCTTT.